The 27 T cell receptor beta chains given below trace back to one sample, sequenced in a study of blood T cell repertoires in COVID-19. TCRdb keeps only in-frame clones here, not all; method: immunoSEQ multiplex PCR. The sample records 150,000 or so clones, roughly 82% being singletons. The sample was peripheral blood. The source is a woman in her 70s with acute or convalescent COVID-19.

This clone was picked up one time. This chain uses TRBV9 with TRBJ2-3, with a possible D match to TRBD2 (7 bases). Germline CDR1 and CDR2: SGDLS and YYNGEE. V was shortened by 4 bases and J by 0 bases, with 15 bases between the two germline ends. There are 16 residues in the CDR3. The CDR3, as DNA: TGTGCCAGCAGCCCCTGGGGGGGGGCTAGCACAGATACGCAGTATTTT. Amino acids: CASSPWGGASTDTQYF.

This clone has a single count. Additional DNA sequences in this sample encode the identical CDR3. In nucleotides, the CDR3 is TGTGCCAGCAGCCAAGGAGCGGGAGGCCGAAATGAGCAGTTCTTC. Translation gives CASSQGAGGRNEQFF. This chain joins TRBV4-2 and TRBJ2-1; 9 bases line up with TRBD2. V trimming: 1 base; J trimming: 7 bases; junction bases outside the gene matches: 5. The CDR3 extends over 15 amino acids. Germline V lookup: CDR1 LGHNA, CDR2 YNFKEQ.

V usage is TRBV5-4 and J usage is TRBJ2-1; possibly TRBD2 for D (7 bases). Germline values: CDR1 SGHNT, CDR2 YYREEE (reference sequence). There are 15 residues in the CDR3. V lost 2 bases and J lost 6, with 15 bases in between. The CDR3 loop is CASSLGGRASNEQFF. CDR3 in DNA: TGTGCCAGCAGCTTAGGGGGGAGGGCCTCCAATGAGCAGTTCTTC.

This sequence joins TRBV5-6 and TRBJ2-2; TRBD1 agrees at 9 bases. The CDR3 has 16 amino acids. Germline CDR1 SGHDT, CDR2 YYEEEE. The ends lost 4 bases at V and 1 base at J; junction bases unmatched: 5. The chain's CDR3 is CASSPGTGLNTGELFF. CDR3 coding DNA: TGTGCCAGCAGCCCCGGGACAGGGTTGAACACCGGGGAGCTGTTTTTT.

The V and J genes are TRBV6-1 and TRBJ1-2, with D perhaps matching TRBD1 (5 bases). This CDR3 spans 15 amino acids. The V end lost 3 bases, the J end lost 8 bases, and 19 bases lay between the germline ends. CDR1 and CDR2 (germline): MNHNS, SASEGT. This CDR3 reads CASSEGWGALGGYTF. CDR3 nucleotide sequence: TGTGCCAGCAGTGAGGGTTGGGGCGCCTTAGGAGGCTACACCTTC.

The rearrangement links TRBV6-5 to TRBJ2-1; 8 bases agree with TRBD1. V was clipped by 5 bases and J by 10 bases; unmatched bases: 13. CDR3 length equals 15 residues. From germline, CDR1 is MNHEY and CDR2 SVGAGI. The CDR3: CASSKTGAYRGEQFF. The CDR3 DNA follows: TGTGCCAGCAGTAAGACAGGGGCCTATAGGGGGGAGCAGTTCTTC.

This clone was recorded a few times. The V and J genes are TRBV9 and TRBJ1-6; maybe TRBD1 (6 bases). Trimming removed 0 bases at V and 7 bases at J, with 17 bases between. The germline V gene encodes CDR1 SGDLS and CDR2 YYNGEE. The CDR3 is 17 amino acids. The CDR3 sequence is CASSVESAPRGNSPLHF. In DNA form, the CDR3 reads TGTGCCAGCAGCGTAGAGTCAGCGCCAAGGGGGAATTCACCCCTCCACTTT.

This chain uses TRBV5-1 with TRBJ1-1; 8 bases align to TRBD1. This CDR3 spans 16 amino acids. From germline, CDR1 is SGHRS and CDR2 YFSETQ. Trimming cost V 2 bases and J 1 base; bases outside gene matches: 7. CDR3 bases: TGCGCCAGCAGCTTACGGACAGGGAACAAGAACACTGAAGCTTTCTTT. Its protein product is CASSLRTGNKNTEAFF.

This chain connects TRBV7-9 to TRBJ2-7; D is possibly TRBD1 (6 bases). The V gene lost 6 bases and the J gene lost 4 bases, with 10 bases spanning the gap. Germline V lookup: CDR1 SEHNR, CDR2 FQNEAQ (reference sequence). The CDR3 has 12 residues. DNA of the CDR3: TGTGCCAGCAGGATGGACAGATACGAGCAGTACTTC. Encoded protein: CASRMDRYEQYF.

Worth noting for this clone: The junction shows a germline mismatch at one end, possibly a read error. The chain carries TRBV6-2 or TRBV6-3 and TRBJ2-5; 9 bases are shared with TRBD2. Germline CDR1 is MNHEY and CDR2 is SVGEGT. The CDR3 covers 14 residues. CDR3 in DNA: TGTGCCAGCAGTATAAGACTAGCGGCAGAGTCCCAGTACTTC. Its protein is CASSIRLAAESQYF.

V is TRBV28 and J is TRBJ1-5; no clear D gene. V lost 3 bases and J 9 bases, leaving 9 bases between the germline ends. Germline CDR1 MDHEN, CDR2 SYDVKM. The CDR3 has 12 amino acids. The CDR3 bases are TGTGCCAGCAGTTTTACCCGAGGGCCCCAGCATTTT. This translates into CASSFTRGPQHF.

J is TRBJ2-7 and V is TRBV6-6; 7 bases are shared with TRBD1. Germline assignment: CDR1 MNHNY and CDR2 SVGAGI (reference sequence). The V gene end was trimmed by 2 bases and the J gene end by 4 bases; junction bases not matched to a gene: 2. The CDR3 has 13 residues. The CDR3 loop reads CASSYGRGYEQYF. The CDR3 DNA follows: TGTGCCAGCAGTTACGGCAGGGGGTACGAGCAGTACTTC.

The rearrangement links TRBV19 to TRBJ2-1; TRBD1 matches 7 bases. The trim removed 3 bases at V and 7 bases at J, leaving 6 bases unmatched. The CDR3 extends over 14 amino acids. Germline CDR1 reads LNHDA; CDR2 reads SQIVND (reference sequence). CDR3 amino acids: CASSMGTVSNEQFF. The CDR3 nucleotides are TGTGCCAGTAGTATGGGGACAGTCTCTAATGAGCAGTTCTTC.

This chain links TRBV20-1 with TRBJ2-3, with TRBD2 identical over 8 bases. This CDR3 has 13 residues. V dropped 3 bases and J dropped 4; count of bases not matched to a gene: 3. In germline, CDR1 is DFQATT, CDR2 SNEGSKA (reference sequence). This CDR3 is CSASAGRADTQYF. The CDR3 DNA is TGCAGTGCTAGTGCCGGGAGGGCAGATACGCAGTATTTT.

The gene calls are TRBV27 and TRBJ1-2; a possible D gene is TRBD1 (6 bases). Germline V gives CDR1 MNHEY, CDR2 SMNVEV (reference sequence). The CDR3 runs to 15 residues. The germline V and J ends were trimmed by 0 bases and 6 bases, with 14 bases remaining between them. CDR3 sequence (DNA): TGTGCCAGCAGTTTATCGGCCAGGGGATATAATGGCTACACCTTC. Protein sequence: CASSLSARGYNGYTF.

The chain is built from TRBV5-1 and TRBJ2-5; 11 bases are a match to TRBD2. Looked up from germline, CDR1 is SGHRS and CDR2 is YFSETQ. The CDR3 extends over 16 amino acids. The J segment lost 2 bases and the V segment lost 3 bases, leaving 6 bases of the junction unmatched. This chain's CDR3 is CASSSITSGGQETQYF. The CDR3 nucleotides are TGCGCCAGCAGCTCCATAACTAGCGGGGGACAAGAGACCCAGTACTTC.

The chain employs TRBV7-8 and TRBJ1-3; D call uncertain. The V end lost 8 bases, the J end lost 0 bases, and 11 bases lay between the germline ends. The CDR3 consists of 14 residues. CDR1 SGHVS and CDR2 FQNEAQ come from the germline V gene. CDR3 sequence reads: CASARDYSGNTIYF. As DNA, the CDR3 is TGTGCCAGCGCGAGGGATTACTCTGGAAACACCATATATTTT.

Here the CDR3 DNA reads TGCAGCGTTGGGGTATCAGGGGGGAACACTGAAGCTTTCTTT. It encodes CSVGVSGGNTEAFF. This rearrangement joins TRBV29-1 to TRBJ1-1; 7 nucleotides agree with TRBD1. The length of the CDR3 is 14 residues. Unmatched junction bases numbered 6, after V lost 4 bases and J lost 1 base. Germline V CDR1 and CDR2: SQVTM, ANQGSEA.

Turning to this clone: Other DNA sequences of this sample code for an identical CDR3. This chain connects TRBV7-2 to TRBJ1-3, with no clear D. The germline V gene has CDR1 SGHTA and CDR2 FQGNSA. V was pared by 0 bases and J by 4 bases, with 10 bases between. The CDR3 contains 15 residues. The chain's CDR3 is CASSLAGGSGNTIYF. The DNA for the CDR3 is TGTGCCAGCAGCTTAGCTGGCGGTTCGGGAAACACCATATATTTT.

V is TRBV10-3 and J is TRBJ2-5, with TRBD1 matching 10 bases. The CDR3 runs 17 residues. The germline CDR1 and CDR2 sequences are ENHRY and SYGVKD. The junction had 11 bases not matched to a gene; V was cut back by 3 bases and J by 4 bases. The CDR3 loop reads CAISDQKSGQGTETQYF. The CDR3 coding sequence is TGTGCCATCAGTGATCAAAAATCGGGACAGGGGACAGAGACCCAGTACTTC.

The chain links TRBV5-1 to TRBJ2-3; 8 bases are a match to TRBD2. The CDR3 covers 17 residues. The trim removed 3 bases at V and 0 bases at J, leaving 9 bases unmatched. Germline values: CDR1 SGHRS, CDR2 YFSETQ. The CDR3 DNA sequence: TGCGCCAGCAGCTCTCGGGTTAGCGGGATGAGCACAGATACGCAGTATTTT. Its translation: CASSSRVSGMSTDTQYF.

V and J are TRBV7-2 and TRBJ1-1; D perhaps matches TRBD1 (6 bases). The germline CDR1 and CDR2 sequences are SGHTA and FQGNSA. The V gene lost 1 base and the J gene lost 0 bases, with 15 bases spanning the gap. The CDR3 has 17 amino acids. CDR3 residues: CASSLEGGSRLNTEAFF. CDR3 bases: TGTGCCAGCAGCTTAGAGGGGGGGAGTAGACTGAACACTGAAGCTTTCTTT. The variable domain in full, completed from reference TRBV7-2 and TRBJ1-1, reads GAGVSQSPSNKVTEKGKDVELRCDPISGHTALYWYRQSLGQGLEFLIYFQGNSAPDKSGLPSDRFSAERTGGSVSTLTIQRTQQEDSAVYLCASSLEGGSRLNTEAFFGQGTRLTVV.

This clone has just a few counts. The DNA for the CDR3 is TGTGCCAGCAGTTCGGAGGGGTGGGGTAGTCAGCCCCAGCATTTT. It is translated as CASSSEGWGSQPQHF. The rearrangement links TRBV6-5 to TRBJ1-5; TRBD1 is a possible D gene (5 bases). Trimming removed 4 bases from V and 6 bases from J, with 16 bases in between. This CDR3 region has 15 residues. Germline loops: CDR1 MNHEY, CDR2 SVGAGI.

This rearrangement joins TRBV19 to TRBJ2-1; tentatively, D is TRBD2 (7 bases). Germline assignment: CDR1 LNHDA and CDR2 SQIVND (reference sequence). Trimming stripped 3 bases from V and 6 bases from J, with 18 bases between. This CDR3 has 16 amino acids. CDR3 in DNA: TGTGCCAGTAGTATTATGTCGGGGGGCTTGGCCAATGAGCAGTTCTTC. Translated: CASSIMSGGLANEQFF.

V gene TRBV4-2 combines with J gene TRBJ1-2; TRBD1 agrees at 8 bases. Germline loops: CDR1 LGHNA, CDR2 YNFKEQ. V trimming: 0 bases; J trimming: 7 bases; junction bases outside the gene matches: 10. This CDR3 is built from 16 residues. The CDR3 spells CASSQDNQGAMGGYTF. The CDR3 DNA reads as TGTGCCAGCAGCCAAGATAATCAGGGGGCGATGGGTGGCTACACCTTC.

This chain joins TRBV18 and TRBJ1-2, with D possibly being TRBD1 (5 bases). Trimming shortened V by 6 bases and J by 2 bases, and 10 bases separated the two germline ends. Germline assignment: CDR1 KGHSH and CDR2 LQKENI. This CDR3 comprises 13 residues. CDR3 in DNA: TGTGCCAGCTCGAGACAGACAAACTATGGCTACACCTTC. Encoded protein: CASSRQTNYGYTF.

The CDR3 nucleotides read TGTGCCAGCTCCCTTCCACAGGGTAATGAAAAACTGTTTTTT. Translation gives CASSLPQGNEKLFF. The V and J genes are TRBV28 and TRBJ1-4; weak D call: TRBD1 (6 bases). The germline V gene has CDR1 MDHEN and CDR2 SYDVKM. Trimming left V 8 bases short and J 4 bases short, with 14 bases between. There are 14 residues in the CDR3.